This TCR beta chain was identified during a study of cytomegalovirus exposure and HLA in healthy donors. The length of the CDR3 is 15 residues. Germline V gives CDR1 SSHAT, CDR2 FNYEAQ (reference sequence). Losses at the gene ends were 5 bases for V and 2 bases for J; bases not matched to a gene: 6. The table came from immunoSEQ multiplex PCR; TCRdb's copy has only in-frame clones and leaves some out. The sample carries around 190,000 clones, around nine tenths recorded once. The rearrangement joins TRBV7-7 to TRBJ1-1, with 9 nucleotides matching TRBD1. This TCR was recovered from a man in his thirties or forties in good health and CMV-seropositive. Sequencing input: PBMCs. The DNA for the CDR3 is TGTGCCAGCAGCCCATACAGGGGGCCCAACACTGAAGCTTTCTTT. Its translation: CASSPYRGPNTEAFF.